These T cell receptor beta chains were read from a single sample in a study of cytomegalovirus exposure and HLA in healthy donors. Sequenced by immunoSEQ multiplex PCR; TCRdb stores in-frame clones only, minus some. Of over 85,000 clones in the sample, approximately 71% were seen once. The specimen was PBMCs. Source of these receptors: a female donor in good health and CMV-seronegative. Both conserved end residues are part of each CDR3. Some rows mark clone size as missing; the rest say once, few, many or name a class of expanded clone.

CASSQDPGSTNEKLFF | 16 | NA | TRBV14
CASSEWRASNQPQHF | 15 | NA | TRBV5-6
CASSGPGGRGGYNEQFF | 17 | NA | TRBV2
CAISSGTGNPFF | 12 | NA | TRBV10-3
CASSDRGPPWAQHF | 14 | NA | TRBV10-1
CASSSEGGPRGYTF | 14 | NA | TRBV28
CASSLNSPQGAGYTF | 15 | NA | TRBV5-4
CASGRQGATEAFF | 13 | NA | TRBV11-2
CASSLYSRGTAKNIQYF | 17 | once | TRBV28
CASGSGTPYEQYF | 13 | NA | TRBV9
CASSFRTSGGDEQFF | 15 | NA | TRBV5-1
CASSYRVGNQPQHF | 14 | NA | TRBV5-6
CASRYRSGNTIYF | 13 | NA | TRBV11-2
CASSLPGQGGENEQFF | 16 | once | TRBV7-2
CASYDREDAGYTF | 13 | NA | TRBV28